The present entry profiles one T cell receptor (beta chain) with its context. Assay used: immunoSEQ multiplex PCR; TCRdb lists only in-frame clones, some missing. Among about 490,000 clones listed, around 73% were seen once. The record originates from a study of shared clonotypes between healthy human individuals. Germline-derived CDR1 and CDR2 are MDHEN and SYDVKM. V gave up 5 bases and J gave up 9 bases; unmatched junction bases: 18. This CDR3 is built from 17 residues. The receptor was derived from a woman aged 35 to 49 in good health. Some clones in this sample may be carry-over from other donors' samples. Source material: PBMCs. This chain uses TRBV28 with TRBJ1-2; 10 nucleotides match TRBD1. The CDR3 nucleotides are TGTGCCAGCAGTCCCGGGACAGGGGTAGGTATTCCCTGGAGCTACACCTTC. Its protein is CASSPGTGVGIPWSYTF.